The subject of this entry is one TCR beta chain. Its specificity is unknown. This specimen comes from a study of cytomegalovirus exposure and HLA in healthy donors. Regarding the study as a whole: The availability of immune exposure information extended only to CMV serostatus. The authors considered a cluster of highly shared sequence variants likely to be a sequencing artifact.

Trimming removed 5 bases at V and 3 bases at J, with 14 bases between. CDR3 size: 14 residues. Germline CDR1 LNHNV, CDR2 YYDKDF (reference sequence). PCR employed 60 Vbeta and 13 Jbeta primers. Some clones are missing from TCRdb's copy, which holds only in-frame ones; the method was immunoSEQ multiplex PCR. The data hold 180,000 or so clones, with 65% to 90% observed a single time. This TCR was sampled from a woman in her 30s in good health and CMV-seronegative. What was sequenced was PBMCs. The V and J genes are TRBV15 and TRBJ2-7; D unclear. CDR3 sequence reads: CATSPLLIGYEQYF. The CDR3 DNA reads TGTGCCACCAGCCCCCTTTTAATCGGCTACGAGCAGTACTTC.